This entry features one T cell receptor (beta chain) sequence. Antigen: not known. CDR1 is SEHNR, CDR2 FQNEAQ, per germline (reference sequence). The V end was cut by 1 base, the J end by 0 bases, with 10 bases between. The CDR3 spans 15 residues. The data are from a study of beta chain features in type 1 diabetes. Study information: Patient and healthy donor groups were alike in age, gender and cell yields. Notes on the study in general: Researchers report that Type 1 diabetes patients had moderately but significantly shorter TCRB CDR3s across all four CD4+ subsets. Cells that show high TCR expression could be over-represented by cDNA sequencing.

The authors reverse transcribed all of the isolated RNA, so sequencing captured expressed TCRB transcripts. Only in-frame clones appear in the TCRdb table, and some are missing; sequencing was by immunoSEQ multiplex PCR. The table lists hundreds of thousands of clones, over 10% of them singletons. Researchers reported sorting CD4+ naive, central memory, regulatory and stem cell-like memory cells via CD45RO/CCR7/CD25/CD127/CD95/CD27. The receptor's source is a man between 18 and 35 years old in good health. Sequences were obtained from naive CD4+ T cells from blood. The V gene is TRBV7-9, the J gene TRBJ2-7, with D possibly TRBD1 on 6 matching bases. The CDR3 is CASSLVWGPSYEQYF. The CDR3 DNA reads as TGTGCCAGCAGCTTAGTCTGGGGGCCCTCCTACGAGCAGTACTTC.